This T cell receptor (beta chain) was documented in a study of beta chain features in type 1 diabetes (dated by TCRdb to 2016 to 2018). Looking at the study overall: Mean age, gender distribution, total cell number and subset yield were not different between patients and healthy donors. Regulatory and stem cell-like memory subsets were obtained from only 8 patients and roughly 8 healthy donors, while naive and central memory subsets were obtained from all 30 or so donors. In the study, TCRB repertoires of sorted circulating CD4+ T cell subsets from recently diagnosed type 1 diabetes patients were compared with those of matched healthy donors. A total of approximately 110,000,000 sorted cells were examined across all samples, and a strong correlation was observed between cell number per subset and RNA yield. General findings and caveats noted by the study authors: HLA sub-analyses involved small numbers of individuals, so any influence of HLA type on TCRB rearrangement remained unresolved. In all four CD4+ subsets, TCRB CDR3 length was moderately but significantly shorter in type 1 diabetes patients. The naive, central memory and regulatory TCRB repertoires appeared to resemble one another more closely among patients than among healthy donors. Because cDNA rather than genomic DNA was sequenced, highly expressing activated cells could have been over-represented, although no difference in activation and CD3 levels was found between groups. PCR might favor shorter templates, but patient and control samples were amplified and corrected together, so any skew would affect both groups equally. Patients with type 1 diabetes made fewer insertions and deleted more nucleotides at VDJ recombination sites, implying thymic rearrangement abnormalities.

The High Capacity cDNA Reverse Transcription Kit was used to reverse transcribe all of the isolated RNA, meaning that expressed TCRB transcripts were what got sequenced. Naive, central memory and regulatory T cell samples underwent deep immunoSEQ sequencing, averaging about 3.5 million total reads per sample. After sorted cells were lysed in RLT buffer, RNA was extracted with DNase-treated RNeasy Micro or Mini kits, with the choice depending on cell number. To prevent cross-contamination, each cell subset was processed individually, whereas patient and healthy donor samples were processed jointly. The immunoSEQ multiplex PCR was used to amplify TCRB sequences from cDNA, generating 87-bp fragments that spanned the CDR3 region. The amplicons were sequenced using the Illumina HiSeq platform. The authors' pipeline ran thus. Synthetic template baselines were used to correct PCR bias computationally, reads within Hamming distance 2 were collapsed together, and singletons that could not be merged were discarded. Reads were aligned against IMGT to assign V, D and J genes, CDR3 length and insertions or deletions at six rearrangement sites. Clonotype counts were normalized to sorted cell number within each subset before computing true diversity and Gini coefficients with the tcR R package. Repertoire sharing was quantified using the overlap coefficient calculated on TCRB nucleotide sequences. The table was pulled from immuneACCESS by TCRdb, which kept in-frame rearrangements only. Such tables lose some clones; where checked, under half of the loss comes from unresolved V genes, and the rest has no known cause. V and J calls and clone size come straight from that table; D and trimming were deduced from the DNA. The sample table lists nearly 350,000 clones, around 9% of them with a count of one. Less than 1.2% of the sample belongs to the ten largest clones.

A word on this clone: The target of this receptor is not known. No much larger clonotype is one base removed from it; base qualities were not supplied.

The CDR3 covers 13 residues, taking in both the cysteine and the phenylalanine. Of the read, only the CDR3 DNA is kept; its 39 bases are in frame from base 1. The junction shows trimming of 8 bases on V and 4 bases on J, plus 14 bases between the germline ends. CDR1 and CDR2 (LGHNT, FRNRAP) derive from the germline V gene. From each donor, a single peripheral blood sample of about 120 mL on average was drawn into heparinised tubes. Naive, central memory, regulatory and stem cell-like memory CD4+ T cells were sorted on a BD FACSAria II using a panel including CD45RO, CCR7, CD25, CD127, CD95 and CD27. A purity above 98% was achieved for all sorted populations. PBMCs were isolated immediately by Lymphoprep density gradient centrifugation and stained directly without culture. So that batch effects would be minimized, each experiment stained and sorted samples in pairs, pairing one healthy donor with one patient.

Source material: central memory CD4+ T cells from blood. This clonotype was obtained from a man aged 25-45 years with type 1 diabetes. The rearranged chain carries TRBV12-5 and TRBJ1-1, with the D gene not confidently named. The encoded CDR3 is CASSWSEVTEAFF. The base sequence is TGTGCTAGTTCATGGAGTGAGGTCACTGAAGCTTTCTTT.